This TCR beta chain was recorded in a study of T cells after yellow fever vaccination. This clonotype has just a few counts. TCRdb analysed the 5' RACE reads with MiXCR anew, one entry per CDR3 protein. The sample contains about 360,000 distinct CDR3 sequences, approximately 6% of which appear only once. V dropped 0 bases and J dropped 2 bases, with 9 bases sitting between them. The germline V gene has CDR1 SGHRS and CDR2 YFSETQ. This CDR3 region has 14 residues. The receptor was derived from a young man who received the YFV17D yellow fever vaccine. This sequence joins TRBV5-1 and TRBJ2-7; D call uncertain. Sequenced here: PBMCs, sampled 5 days after the yellow fever booster vaccination. CDR3 DNA: TGCGCCAGCAGCTTGGATCTGTCGACCTACGAGCAGTACTTC. It translates to CASSLDLSTYEQYF.